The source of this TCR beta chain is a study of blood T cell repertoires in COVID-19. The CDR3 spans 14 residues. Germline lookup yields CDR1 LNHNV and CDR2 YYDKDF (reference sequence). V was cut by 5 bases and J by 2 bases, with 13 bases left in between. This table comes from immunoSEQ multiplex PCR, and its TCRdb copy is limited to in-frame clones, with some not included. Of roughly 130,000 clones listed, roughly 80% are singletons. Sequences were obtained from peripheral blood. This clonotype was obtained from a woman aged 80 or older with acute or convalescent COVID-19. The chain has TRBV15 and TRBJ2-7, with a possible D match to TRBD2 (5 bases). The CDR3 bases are TGTGCCACCAGCGCCTACCGGGGAACCTACGAGCAGTACTTC. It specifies CATSAYRGTYEQYF.